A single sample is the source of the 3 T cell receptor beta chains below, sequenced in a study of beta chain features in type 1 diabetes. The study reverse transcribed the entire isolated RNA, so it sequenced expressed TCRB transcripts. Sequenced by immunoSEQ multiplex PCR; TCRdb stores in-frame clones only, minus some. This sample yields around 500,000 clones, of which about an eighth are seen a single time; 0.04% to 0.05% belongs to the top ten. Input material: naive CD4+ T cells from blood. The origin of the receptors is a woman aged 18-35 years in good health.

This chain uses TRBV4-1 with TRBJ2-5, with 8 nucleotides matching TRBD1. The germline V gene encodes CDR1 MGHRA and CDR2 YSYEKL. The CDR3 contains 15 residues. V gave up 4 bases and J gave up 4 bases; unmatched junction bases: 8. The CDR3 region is CASSLRTGTVETQYF. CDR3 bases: TGCGCCAGCAGCCTACGGACAGGGACAGTAGAGACCCAGTACTTC.

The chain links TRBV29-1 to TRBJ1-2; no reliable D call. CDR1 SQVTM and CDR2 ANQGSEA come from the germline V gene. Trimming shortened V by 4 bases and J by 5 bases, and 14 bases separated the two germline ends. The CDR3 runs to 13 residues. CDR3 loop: CSVARTGGYGYTF. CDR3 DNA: TGCAGCGTTGCCCGGACGGGCGGGTATGGCTACACCTTC.

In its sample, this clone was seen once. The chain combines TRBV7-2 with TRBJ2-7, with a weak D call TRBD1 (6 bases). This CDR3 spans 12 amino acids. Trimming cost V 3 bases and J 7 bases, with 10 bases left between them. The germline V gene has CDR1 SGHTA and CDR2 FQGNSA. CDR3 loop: CASSFTGKEQYF. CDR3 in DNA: TGTGCCAGCAGCTTTACAGGGAAGGAGCAGTACTTC.